A single sample is the source of the 18 T cell receptor beta chains below, sequenced in a study of low-dose radiotherapy and immunotherapy resistance in tumors. With TRAV- and TRBV-specific primers, first-strand cDNA was made, covering the alpha and beta chains. PCR amplification of the TCRs was performed with Phusion for approximately 20 PCR cycles, and it relied on a constant-region primer together with a V-primer adapter. TCRdb re-analysed the reads in MiXCR, keeping a single row per CDR3 protein. Of around 69,000 distinct CDR3 sequences in the sample, around 29% were seen once. Time point denoted: before trial treatment. This specimen consisted of PBMCs, obtained before treatment. These TCRs come from a female donor with ovarian cancer.

The rearrangement uses TRBV10-3 and TRBJ2-1, with 7 bases fitting TRBD2. This CDR3 comprises 15 residues. V lost 2 bases, J lost 4 bases, and 5 bases stayed unmatched. The germline V gene has CDR1 ENHRY and CDR2 SYGVKD. CDR3 sequence reads: CAISELGEGYNEQFF. The CDR3 nucleotides are TGTGCCATCAGTGAGCTGGGGGAGGGATACAATGAGCAGTTCTTC.

This clonotype was observed at least ten times. The chain carries TRBV7-6 and TRBJ1-1; D gene ambiguous. CDR3 length equals 14 residues. The germline V gene has CDR1 SGHVS and CDR2 FNYEAQ. The V end was cut by 6 bases, the J end by 3 bases, with 14 bases between. The CDR3 nucleotides are TGTGCCAGCAGTCCCTATAGTGGGGACACTGAAGCTTTCTTT. Translating gives CASSPYSGDTEAFF.

The chain links TRBV28 to TRBJ2-2; 9 nucleotides line up with TRBD1. CDR1 is MDHEN, CDR2 SYDVKM, per germline. After removal of 6 bases from V and 5 bases from J, the junction contained 7 bases not matched to a gene. The CDR3 covers 15 residues. The CDR3 region is CASRGQGVGTGELFF. Written as DNA, the CDR3 is TGTGCCAGCAGGGGACAGGGAGTAGGAACCGGGGAGCTGTTTTTT.

The chain recombines TRBV7-7 with TRBJ2-6, with D perhaps TRBD2 (6 bases). The CDR3 is 16 residues long. Germline V CDR1 and CDR2: SSHAT, FNYEAQ (reference sequence). Trimming took off 5 bases at V and 4 bases at J, with 15 bases between the two ends. CDR3 residues: CASSKGGFPGANVLTF. The CDR3 DNA is TGTGCCAGCAGCAAAGGAGGGTTCCCCGGGGCCAACGTCCTGACTTTC.

This clonotype has a count of ten or more. The chain has TRBV18 and TRBJ2-7; a weak D match, TRBD1 (6 bases). Germline V lookup: CDR1 KGHSH, CDR2 LQKENI. There are 13 residues in the CDR3. Trimming cost V 6 bases and J 3 bases, with 12 bases left between them. CDR3 residues: CASSPGQIYEQYF. The CDR3 bases are TGTGCCAGCTCCCCCGGACAGATCTACGAGCAGTACTTC.

This clonotype was picked up many times. The rearrangement links TRBV6-1 to TRBJ2-1, with D maybe TRBD1 (5 bases). V lost 8 bases to trimming and J lost 0 bases, with 17 bases between them. Germline V gives CDR1 MNHNS, CDR2 SASEGT. CDR3 length equals 16 residues. The CDR3 bases are TGTGCCAGCTCAGGAACAAGGGGATACTCCTACAATGAGCAGTTCTTC. Protein product: CASSGTRGYSYNEQFF.

The V gene is TRBV4-1, the J gene TRBJ2-5, with D perhaps TRBD2 (7 bases). Germline V gene data show CDR1 as MGHRA and CDR2 as YSYEKL. Trimming shortened V by 4 bases and J by 4 bases, and 28 bases separated the two germline ends. The CDR3 is 19 residues long. The CDR3 DNA reads as TGCGCCAGCAGCCCAGCCATGGGGGCGGGAGAAGGGGGTAGAGAGACCCAGTACTTC. Translation gives CASSPAMGAGEGGRETQYF.

This clonotype was recorded only once. A far larger clone differs by one base, so this is likely a read error. The chain carries TRBV12-2 and TRBJ2-4. TRBV12-2 is a known pseudogene. This CDR3 has 12 residues. The CDR3 DNA sequence: TGTGCCAGCAGCTTTTATAGAAGCATTCAGTACTTC. This gives the protein CASSFYRSIQYF.

The chain is built from TRBV23-1 and TRBJ1-3; 10 bases agree with TRBD1. TRBV23-1 is noted as an ORF with a role that remains uncertain. CDR3 length equals 17 residues. Trimming cost V 7 bases and J 0 bases; bases outside gene matches: 9. CDR3 DNA: TGCGCCAGCACTTCAGGGGACAGGGGACCCTCTGGAAACACCATATATTTT. Translating it yields CASTSGDRGPSGNTIYF.

The sample holds many counts of this clonotype. This sequence joins TRBV3-1 and TRBJ2-1, with 12 bases aligning to TRBD2. Trimming cost V 1 base and J 4 bases; bases outside gene matches: 2. CDR1 LGHDT and CDR2 YNNKEL come from the germline V gene (reference sequence). The CDR3 runs to 16 residues. This CDR3 is CASSQVGLAGYNEQFF. The CDR3 DNA sequence: TGTGCCAGCAGCCAAGTCGGACTAGCGGGGTACAATGAGCAGTTCTTC.

The chain is built from TRBV9 and TRBJ2-3, with D perhaps TRBD2 (5 bases). The germline CDR1 and CDR2 sequences are SGDLS and YYNGEE. Deletions cut 4 bases from V and 3 bases from J, with 21 bases between. There are 17 residues in the CDR3. CDR3 DNA sequence: TGTGCCAGCAGCCAAGAAGGAGGAGGAATCCGAACAGATACGCAGTATTTT. This encodes CASSQEGGGIRTDTQYF. Together with reference TRBV9 and TRBJ2-3, the CDR3 gives the full variable domain: DSGVTQTPKHLITATGQRVTLRCSPRSGDLSVYWYQQSLDQGLQFLIQYYNGEERAKGNILERFSAQQFPDLHSELNLSSLELGDSALYFCASSQEGGGIRTDTQYFGPGTRLTVL.

The gene calls are TRBV12-3 or TRBV12-4 and TRBJ2-5; 7 positions agree with TRBD1. CDR3 length: 13 residues. V shed 6 bases and J 0 bases; nucleotides not matched to a gene: 1. In DNA form, the CDR3 reads TGTGCCAGCAGGGACAGGTACCAAGAGACCCAGTACTTC. Protein: CASRDRYQETQYF.

The chain is built from TRBV27 and TRBJ2-5; D is tentatively TRBD1 or TRBD2 (5 bases each). The CDR3 runs 15 residues. Per the germline V gene, CDR1 is MNHEY and CDR2 is SMNVEV (reference sequence). Trimming cost V 3 bases and J 5 bases, with 16 bases left between them. CDR3 sequence: CASSLGSEGLETQYF. For the CDR3, the DNA is TGTGCCAGCAGTTTGGGCAGCGAGGGGCTGGAGACCCAGTACTTC.

The sample holds many counts of this clonotype. J is TRBJ2-1 and V is TRBV6-4, with 7 bases matching TRBD2. The V gene end was trimmed by 2 bases and the J gene end by 9 bases; junction bases not matched to a gene: 4. CDR3 size: 13 residues. Germline V gene data show CDR1 as MRHNA and CDR2 as SNTAGT. This chain's CDR3 is CASSDVWGGEQFF. CDR3 nucleotide sequence: TGTGCCAGCAGTGACGTCTGGGGGGGTGAGCAGTTCTTC.

The chain has TRBV9 and TRBJ2-3; 7 nucleotides align to TRBD1. Germline assignment: CDR1 SGDLS and CDR2 YYNGEE. V trimming: 0 bases; J trimming: 3 bases; junction bases outside the gene matches: 4. The CDR3 is 15 residues long. The CDR3 DNA is TGTGCCAGCAGCGTAGGCGACAGGGTGACAGATACGCAGTATTTT. The encoded protein is CASSVGDRVTDTQYF.

In its sample, this clonotype was seen many times. J is TRBJ2-7 and V is TRBV5-1; 9 nucleotides align to TRBD1. In germline, CDR1 is SGHRS, CDR2 YFSETQ. V shed 0 bases and J 7 bases; nucleotides not matched to a gene: 11. The CDR3 consists of 16 residues. CDR3 region: CASSLGFIPTGGEQYF. CDR3 DNA sequence: TGCGCCAGCAGCTTGGGTTTTATTCCGACAGGGGGAGAGCAGTACTTC.

This clonotype was counted ten times or more. This CDR3 is CASSPVDYEQYF. Here the CDR3 DNA reads TGTGCCAGCAGTCCGGTGGACTACGAGCAGTACTTC. The chain has TRBV6-1 and TRBJ2-7, with D hard to call. Trimming took off 5 bases at V and 3 bases at J, with 8 bases between the two ends. This CDR3 region has 12 residues. CDR1 MNHNS and CDR2 SASEGT come from the germline V gene.

The rearrangement links TRBV30 to TRBJ1-2, with 7 bases aligning to TRBD1. The CDR3 has 13 residues. Germline V lookup: CDR1 GTSNPN, CDR2 SVGIG (reference sequence). V dropped 1 base and J dropped 5; count of bases not matched to a gene: 4. CDR3 region: CAWSEQGTYGYTF. CDR3 in DNA: TGTGCCTGGAGTGAACAGGGGACTTATGGCTACACCTTC.